This T cell receptor beta chain appears in the sequencing data of a study of high-grade serous ovarian cancer treatment subgroups. Whole-study context: Mean per sample: about 14,000 reads, about 6,900 unique TCR beta rearrangements. Study-level findings and limits: Only CDR3 was analyzed; CDR1 and CDR2 were not. TCR relatedness rose with neoantigen level and trended with mutation load.

This clone occurred a few times. Antigen unknown. The table came from immunoSEQ multiplex PCR; TCRdb's copy has only in-frame clones and leaves some out. Of some 4,000 clones listed, 76% were seen once; the top ten hold roughly 8.2%. Trimming pared 5 bases from V and 3 bases from J, leaving 8 bases between. The CDR3 is made up of 12 amino acids. Germline CDR1 reads SGHDT; CDR2 reads YYEEEE. Tumor samples were taken before definitive surgery or chemotherapy. Sequenced sample: tumor tissue. The chain employs TRBV5-6 and TRBJ1-1; D gene unclear. This clonotype was obtained from a human donor with high-grade serous ovarian cancer. CDR3 DNA sequence: TGTGCCAGCAGGGGGTCGGACACTGAAGCTTTCTTT. It encodes CASRGSDTEAFF.